This T cell receptor (beta chain) came from a study of CD8 T cells in ankylosing spondylitis. Study-level findings and limits: Both synovial fluid and blood in reactive arthritis had previously been reported to carry some motif variants. As for the disease-linked clones, they showed a CD8+ phenotype and occurred at relatively low frequencies in peripheral blood. Ankylosing spondylitis blood appeared to be characterized by a TCR beta motif of 7 to 9 highly homologous variants.

TCRdb itself ran the 5' RACE reads through MiXCR, one entry per CDR3 protein. The sample includes fewer than 550,000 distinct CDR3 sequences, approximately 5% of them seen just once. As regards this clonotype: Its matching antigen is unknown.

Germline values: CDR1 SNHLY, CDR2 FYNNEI. This CDR3 is built from 15 residues. Germline trimming cut 2 bases from V and 6 bases from J; bases unmatched to any gene: 9. The rearrangement links TRBV2 to TRBJ2-7, with 8 bases that match TRBD2. Sequenced input: blood, either unsorted or a sorted T cell fraction (not recorded which). This clonotype was obtained from a male donor with ankylosing spondylitis. CDR3 coding DNA: TGTGCCAGCAGTGAATCAGCGGGAGCCCTAACCGAGCAGTACTTC. Translation gives CASSESAGALTEQYF.